Presented here are 14 T cell receptor beta chains from one specimen sequenced in a study of cytomegalovirus exposure and HLA in healthy donors. Primers included in the PCR were 60 Vbeta and 13 Jbeta primers. Produced via immunoSEQ multiplex PCR; TCRdb's table is partial and in-frame only. The repertoire has approximately 120,000 clones, 60% to 80% of them found once; the top ten carry 1% to 1.5%. The sample consisted of PBMCs. These receptors were taken from a man aged 45-60 years in good health and CMV-seronegative.

The chain links TRBV9 to TRBJ2-2, with D possibly being TRBD1 (5 bases). V dropped 7 bases and J dropped 0 bases, with 10 bases sitting between them. CDR1 SGDLS and CDR2 YYNGEE come from the germline V gene. The CDR3 runs to 14 residues. The CDR3 DNA reads TGTGCCAGCGGGGCAGGATCGAACACCGGGGAGCTGTTTTTT. Its translation: CASGAGSNTGELFF.

The table lists this clone with a count of one. The chain employs TRBV7-8 and TRBJ2-2, with D possibly TRBD2 on 6 matching bases. The CDR3 runs to 16 residues. Deletions cut 8 bases from V and 1 base from J, with 17 bases between. Per germline, CDR1 SGHVS and CDR2 FQNEAQ. The CDR3 loop reads CASPSSAGLNTGELFF. Here the CDR3 DNA reads TGTGCCAGCCCCAGTTCGGCGGGACTGAACACCGGGGAGCTGTTTTTT.

The chain uses TRBV6-1 and TRBJ2-7; 12 bases align to TRBD2. Germline lookup yields CDR1 MNHNS and CDR2 SASEGT. V lost 5 bases, J lost 7 bases, and 6 bases stayed unmatched. The CDR3 consists of 14 residues. The CDR3 nucleotides are TGTGCCAGCAGTACGGGACTAGCGGGTAGGGAGCAGTACTTC. Protein: CASSTGLAGREQYF.

CDR3 DNA sequence: TGTGCCAGCAGCCGATTTGGGACAGCAACTAATGAAAAACTGTTTTTT. Translating gives CASSRFGTATNEKLFF. V usage is TRBV11-2 and J usage is TRBJ1-4, with 7 bases that match TRBD1. CDR1 is SGHAT and CDR2 is FQNNGV in the germline V gene. The CDR3 is 16 amino acids. Trimming removed 5 bases from V and 0 bases from J; junction bases left unmatched: 6.

The chain couples TRBV7-9 to TRBJ2-3, with 11 bases identical to TRBD2. The CDR3 is made up of 16 amino acids. The germline CDR1 and CDR2 sequences are SEHNR and FQNEAQ (reference sequence). V gave up 7 bases and J gave up 6 bases; unmatched junction bases: 12. The CDR3 region has the DNA TGTGCCAGCACCCCGTGGGCTAGCGGGAGGCAGGATACGCAGTATTTT. Translated: CASTPWASGRQDTQYF.

The V gene is TRBV18, the J gene TRBJ2-2; TRBD2 aligns across 14 bases. This CDR3 comprises 17 residues. Trimming cost V 4 bases and J 6 bases; bases outside gene matches: 7. The germline V gene has CDR1 KGHSH and CDR2 LQKENI. The CDR3 protein is CASSRTGTSGSAGELFF. CDR3 sequence (DNA): TGTGCCAGCTCACGAACCGGGACTAGCGGGAGTGCCGGGGAGCTGTTTTTT.

CDR3 nucleotide sequence: TGCGCCAGCAGCTTGGGGCAGGGGGCTTATGGCTACACCTTC. Translating it yields CASSLGQGAYGYTF. V usage is TRBV5-1 and J usage is TRBJ1-2; 8 bases are a match to TRBD1. CDR1 and CDR2 from the germline V gene are SGHRS and YFSETQ. Trimming removed 0 bases from V and 5 bases from J; junction bases left unmatched: 3. CDR3 length equals 14 residues. Drawing the rest from reference TRBV5-1 and TRBJ1-2, the complete variable domain is KAGVTQTPRYLIKTRGQQVTLSCSPISGHRSVSWYQQTPGQGLQFLFEYFSETQRNKGNFPGRFSGRQFSNSRSEMNVSTLELGDSALYLCASSLGQGAYGYTFGSGTRLTVV.

The chain combines TRBV11-3 with TRBJ2-3; weak D call: TRBD2 (6 bases). Germline assignment: CDR1 SGHNT and CDR2 YENEEA. Between the trimmed V and J ends, which lost 4 bases and 4 bases, there was a span of 12 bases. The CDR3 consists of 14 residues. The CDR3 DNA is TGTGCCAGCAGCTCCGGGAGTAGCCCAGATACGCAGTATTTT. Translating gives CASSSGSSPDTQYF. Full variable domain (remainder filled in from reference TRBV11-3 and TRBJ2-3): EAGVVQSPRYKIIEKKQPVAFWCNPISGHNTLYWYLQNLGQGPELLIRYENEEAVDDSQLPKDRFSAERLKGVDSTLKIQPAELGDSAVYLCASSSGSSPDTQYFGPGTRLTVL.

The gene calls are TRBV28 and TRBJ1-2; TRBD1 matches 10 bases. CDR1 MDHEN and CDR2 SYDVKM come from the germline V gene. The CDR3 loop spans 15 amino acids. V trimming: 5 bases; J trimming: 0 bases; junction bases outside the gene matches: 3. Here the CDR3 DNA reads TGTGCCAGCAGTATAGGACAGGGGGCTAACTATGGCTACACCTTC. It specifies CASSIGQGANYGYTF.

This clone was picked up a small number of times. The V gene is TRBV9, the J gene TRBJ2-2; D is undetermined. Germline loops: CDR1 SGDLS, CDR2 YYNGEE. The ends were cut back, 0 bases at V and 7 bases at J, with 13 bases in the middle. The CDR3 is made up of 15 amino acids. The CDR3 sequence is CASSVVGASYGELFF. The DNA of the CDR3 is TGTGCCAGCAGCGTAGTGGGCGCTTCGTACGGGGAGCTGTTTTTT.

V gene TRBV27 combines with J gene TRBJ1-1; D is ambiguous. The CDR3 has 17 amino acids. Per germline, CDR1 MNHEY and CDR2 SMNVEV (reference sequence). V was shortened by 0 bases and J by 0 bases, with 14 bases between the two germline ends. The CDR3 coding sequence is TGTGCCAGCAGTTTATCCTCTATAAATCCCATGAACACTGAAGCTTTCTTT. As protein: CASSLSSINPMNTEAFF.

The V and J genes are TRBV28 and TRBJ2-7, with D hard to call. Germline V gives CDR1 MDHEN, CDR2 SYDVKM. V lost 5 bases and J lost 6, with 17 bases in between. The CDR3 is made up of 14 amino acids. The CDR3 bases are TGTGCCAGCAGTCCAACACCAGTCGCATCCGAGCAGTACTTC. Translating gives CASSPTPVASEQYF.

The chain uses TRBV20-1 and TRBJ2-1, with D possibly being TRBD1 (5 bases). CDR3 length: 11 residues. The ends were cut back, 2 bases at V and 7 bases at J, with 6 bases in the middle. CDR1 and CDR2 from the germline V gene are DFQATT and SNEGSKA (reference sequence). In nucleotides, the CDR3 is TGCAGTGCTAGAAAGGGGAATGAGCAGTTCTTC. It codes for CSARKGNEQFF.

The rearrangement joins TRBV5-1 to TRBJ2-3, with no clear D. V lost 4 bases, J lost 6 bases, and 12 bases lay in between. The germline V gene has CDR1 SGHRS and CDR2 YFSETQ. The CDR3 runs 13 residues. As DNA, the CDR3 is TGCGCCAGCAGCCGGTCACTCGCTGATACGCAGTATTTT. This translates into CASSRSLADTQYF.